This entry describes one TCR beta chain. Its antigen remains unknown. The data were obtained in a study of post-analysis software for immune sequencing data. About the study: Both relapsing-remitting and secondary progressive multiple sclerosis featured among the disease courses, as did progressive-relapsing multiple sclerosis.

Researchers reported that TCR beta cDNA libraries carried unique molecular identifiers. Between about 0.9 and 11 million T cells gave rise to some 470,000 cDNA molecules. TCRdb ran MiXCR on the PCR reads and lists one entry per CDR3 protein. Counted here are around 700,000 distinct CDR3 sequences, approximately 60% occurring once; the ten biggest clones make up 11%. Regarding the study as a whole: Those samples that were prepared in the same batch co-clustered strongly by F measure. With TRBV5-6, TRBV5-1 and TRBV20-1 included, several TRBV segments were more frequent in patients than in controls. Relative to controls, patients with multiple sclerosis showed significantly lower normalized Chao1 diversity.

This CDR3 is 15 amino acids long. Germline V gene lookup returns CDR1 DFQATT and CDR2 SNEGSKA (reference sequence). The source is a girl aged 2-10 years with multiple sclerosis. The chain employs TRBV20-1 and TRBJ2-3, with 8 nucleotides matching TRBD2. Sequencing was performed on blood. The CDR3: CSARRGGGSTDTQYF. The CDR3 region has the DNA TGCAGCGCCCGTCGGGGCGGGGGGTCCACAGATACGCAGTATTTT.